This T cell receptor beta chain was documented in a study of blood T cell repertoires in COVID-19. Overall study context: Samples taken during acute and convalescent COVID-19 were collected in the United States, Italy and Spain.

In the authors' methods: Amplification with reference gene primers provided the estimates of nucleated cell counts. Data came from immunoSEQ multiplex PCR; TCRdb stores just in-frame clones and leaves some out. V, J and clone size reflect that table, while D and trimming were determined from the DNA. The sample lists roughly 250,000 clones; approximately 85% were seen once. Germline CDR1 is LNHNV and CDR2 is YYDKDF (reference sequence). The CDR3 runs 15 residues. V lost 2 bases and J lost 7; bases outside the gene matches: 8. The study counted Cohort 3 donors as recovered given two negative PCRs, clearance, or symptom resolution.

J is TRBJ1-5 and V is TRBV15, with 7 bases identical to TRBD1. The TCR sequence derives from a young woman who had recovered from COVID-19. The sequenced sample was PBMCs or T cells enriched from blood (not recorded which). The CDR3 sequence: CATSRLRQGVQPQHF. The CDR3 nucleotides read TGTGCCACCAGCAGACTTAGACAGGGAGTACAGCCCCAGCATTTT.